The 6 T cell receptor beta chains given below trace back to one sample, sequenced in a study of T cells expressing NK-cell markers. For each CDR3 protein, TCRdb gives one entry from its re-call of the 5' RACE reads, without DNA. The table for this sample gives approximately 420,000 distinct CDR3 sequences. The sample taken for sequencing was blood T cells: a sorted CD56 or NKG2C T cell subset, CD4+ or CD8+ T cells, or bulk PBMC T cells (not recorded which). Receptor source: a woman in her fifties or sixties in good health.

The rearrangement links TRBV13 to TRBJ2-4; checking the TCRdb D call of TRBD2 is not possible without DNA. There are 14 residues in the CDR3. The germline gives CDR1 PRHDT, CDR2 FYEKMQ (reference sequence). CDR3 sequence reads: CASSQVAGQNIQYF.

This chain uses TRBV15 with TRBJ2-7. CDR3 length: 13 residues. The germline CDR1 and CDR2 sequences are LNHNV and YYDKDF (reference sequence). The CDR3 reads CATSRISAAEQYF.

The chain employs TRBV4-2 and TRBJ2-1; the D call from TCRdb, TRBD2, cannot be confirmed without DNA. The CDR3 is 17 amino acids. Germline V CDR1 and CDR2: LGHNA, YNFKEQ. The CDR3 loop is CASSPRPTSGSYNEQFF.

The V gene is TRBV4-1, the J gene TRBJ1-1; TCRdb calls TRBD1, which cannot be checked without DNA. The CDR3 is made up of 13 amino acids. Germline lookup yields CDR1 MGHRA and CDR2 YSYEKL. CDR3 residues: CASSQEVSARAFF.

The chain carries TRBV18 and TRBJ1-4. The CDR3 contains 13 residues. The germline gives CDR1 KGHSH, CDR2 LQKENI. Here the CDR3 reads CASSPLRNEKLFF.

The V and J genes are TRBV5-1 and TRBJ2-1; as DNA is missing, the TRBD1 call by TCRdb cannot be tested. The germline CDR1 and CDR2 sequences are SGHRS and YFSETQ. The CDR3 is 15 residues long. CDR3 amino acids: CASSLPGQGGVEQFF.